This T cell receptor beta chain was captured by sequencing in a study of T cells in Graves' hyperthyroidism and ophthalmopathy. General study findings and limits: Ophthalmopathy and stable hyperthyroidism were separated by a 13 V-J model.

Amplified TCR beta CDR3 regions derived from RNA transcripts. Using the HTBI primer set, a first-round RT-PCR was run on the TCR CDR3. One entry per CDR3 protein results from TCRdb running MiXCR on the multiplex PCR reads. The sample shows roughly 400,000 distinct CDR3 sequences, roughly 25% of them seen only once. The V segment lost 5 bases and the J segment 0 bases; nucleotides outside the gene matches: 10. Germline CDR1 reads SGHVS; CDR2 reads FQNEAQ. The length of the CDR3 is 17 residues. Details on this clonotype: Antigen unknown.

What was sequenced was blood. This TCR came from a man aged 50-59 years with Graves' hyperthyroidism. This chain uses TRBV7-8 with TRBJ2-3; 8 bases align to TRBD2. CDR3 protein: CASSLRGGSSSTDTQYF. Written as DNA, the CDR3 is TGTGCCAGCAGCCTCCGGGGGGGTAGCAGTAGCACAGATACGCAGTATTTT. The full variable domain, in which reference TRBV7-8 and TRBJ2-3 provide the parts outside the CDR3, is GAGVSQSPRYKVAKRGQDVALRCDPISGHVSLFWYQQALGQGPEFLTYFQNEAQLDKSGLPSDRFFAERPEGSVSTLKIQRTQQEDSAVYLCASSLRGGSSSTDTQYFGPGTRLTVL.